This T cell receptor (beta chain) originates from a study of cytotoxic CD8 clonotypes in ibrutinib-treated CLL. Overall study context: Outcomes included approximately 25 partial and 2 complete responses; after median around 65 months, roughly 14 stayed remitted and 12 progressed.

V lost 7 bases and J 5 bases, leaving 17 bases between the germline ends. The germline V gene encodes CDR1 SEHNR and CDR2 FQNEAQ (reference sequence). The CDR3 is made up of 15 amino acids. The protocol was immunoSEQ multiplex PCR, while the TCRdb copy is restricted to in-frame clones and leaves out a portion. The sample includes 150,000 or so clones, about 76% of them seen just once. Overall study results and limits: Higher circulating CD8+ T-cell counts strongly accompanied higher baseline clonality, above age-matched healthy donors. Sampling of sustained-remission and progressing patients occurred at differing times.

Worth noting for this clone: Antigen specificity is unknown.

The material sequenced was PBMCs, taken after 24 months of ibrutinib treatment. The chain has TRBV7-9 and TRBJ2-2; D perhaps matches TRBD1 (6 bases). The source of this sequence is a human donor with chronic lymphocytic leukemia. In DNA, the CDR3 is TGTGCCAGCAACGAGGGGGTTTCCGGAACCGGGGAGCTGTTTTTT. Translating it yields CASNEGVSGTGELFF.